Included here is one T cell receptor (beta chain) sequence, with context. Its antigen is not identified. This specimen belongs to a study of shared clonotypes between healthy human individuals. Study-level points and caveats: Genetic and exposure-history diversity was limited by the few donors.

This CDR3 spans 14 amino acids. Germline V lookup: CDR1 MGHDK, CDR2 SYGVNS. Trimming stripped 5 bases from V and 2 bases from J, with 10 bases between. Terminally differentiated effector memory CD45RA+ cells were left out of the naive CD8 fraction, which was CD45RO-negative and positively selected for CCR7. TCRdb's copy holds only in-frame clones and misses some; the assay was immunoSEQ multiplex PCR. The sample consists of about 870,000 clones, approximately 92% of them appearing once. This receptor was identified in a young man in good health. The specimen sequenced was naive CD8+ T cells sorted from blood. The chain is built from TRBV25-1 and TRBJ1-3; D is perhaps TRBD1 (5 bases). The CDR3 region has the DNA TGTGCCAGCAGTTATGGGGGAGCTGGAAACACCATATATTTT. Encoded protein: CASSYGGAGNTIYF.